Listed here are 8 T cell receptor beta chains from one sample, sequenced in a study of blood T cell repertoires in COVID-19. Here immunoSEQ multiplex PCR was the method, and the copy in TCRdb shows in-frame clones only, minus some. This sample yields 150,000 to 180,000 clones, of which 80% to 90% are seen a single time; approximately 15% belongs to the top ten. Material for sequencing was peripheral blood. The receptor set was obtained from a woman aged 40-49 years with acute or convalescent COVID-19.

Concerning this clone: This sample also contains other DNA sequences that code for the same CDR3. The V gene is TRBV5-1, the J gene TRBJ2-1; tentatively, D is TRBD1 (5 bases). Germline assignment: CDR1 SGHRS and CDR2 YFSETQ. V gave up 0 bases and J gave up 0 bases, with 7 bases separating them. The length of the CDR3 is 15 residues. CDR3 in amino acids: CASSLGQISYNEQFF. DNA for the CDR3: TGCGCCAGCAGCTTGGGACAGATCTCCTACAATGAGCAGTTCTTC. Looking up the rest from reference TRBV5-1 and TRBJ2-1 gives the full variable domain: KAGVTQTPRYLIKTRGQQVTLSCSPISGHRSVSWYQQTPGQGLQFLFEYFSETQRNKGNFPGRFSGRQFSNSRSEMNVSTLELGDSALYLCASSLGQISYNEQFFGPGTRLTVL.

This clone appeared a single time. The genes are TRBV10-3 and TRBJ1-2, with D tentatively TRBD1 (5 bases). The CDR3 runs 14 residues. The germline V gene has CDR1 ENHRY and CDR2 SYGVKD. Trimming took 4 bases from V and 8 from J, leaving 17 bases between them. The CDR3 is CAISAGSSDLGYTF. The DNA for the CDR3 is TGTGCCATCAGTGCAGGGTCCTCGGATTTAGGCTACACCTTC.

This chain links TRBV20-1 with TRBJ1-2; D is possibly TRBD1 (5 bases). The germline V gene encodes CDR1 DFQATT and CDR2 SNEGSKA (reference sequence). Between the trimmed V and J ends, which lost 3 bases and 0 bases, there was a span of 20 bases. The CDR3 consists of 17 residues. Here the CDR3 reads CSASPYRGLGANYGYTF. CDR3 DNA: TGCAGTGCTAGTCCATACAGAGGTTTAGGGGCTAACTATGGCTACACCTTC.

The CDR3 reads CASSILGEDWTSTDTQYF. CDR3 bases: TGTGCCAGTAGTATATTAGGGGAGGATTGGACTAGCACAGATACGCAGTATTTT. The chain is built from TRBV19 and TRBJ2-3, with D possibly matching TRBD2 (6 bases). The CDR3 is 18 residues long. Germline CDR1 is LNHDA and CDR2 is SQIVND (reference sequence). Trimming removed 2 bases from V and 0 bases from J, with 18 bases in between.

The CDR3 nucleotides are TGCGCCAGCAGCCTTGGACTAGCCCGCGCCACAGATACGCAGTATTTT. This sequence encodes CASSLGLARATDTQYF. V and J are TRBV4-1 and TRBJ2-3; TRBD2 matches at 8 bases. With V trimmed by 4 bases and J by 2 bases, 8 bases remained unmatched. There are 16 residues in the CDR3. Germline CDR1 reads MGHRA; CDR2 reads YSYEKL.

The chain is built from TRBV18 and TRBJ1-6; 7 bases line up with TRBD1. CDR1 KGHSH and CDR2 LQKENI come from the germline V gene. This CDR3 spans 13 amino acids. Trimming removed 4 bases from V and 7 bases from J; junction bases left unmatched: 1. CDR3 DNA sequence: TGTGCCAGCTCACAGGACAGGAATTCACCCCTCCACTTT. The encoded protein is CASSQDRNSPLHF.

This chain links TRBV5-1 with TRBJ2-6; D possibly corresponds to TRBD2 (6 bases). Germline V gene sequence: CDR1 SGHRS, CDR2 YFSETQ. V was cut by 4 bases and J by 0 bases, with 17 bases left in between. This CDR3 has 18 residues. CDR3 sequence: CASSIGLGGASGANVLTF. The CDR3 DNA follows: TGCGCCAGCAGCATAGGACTTGGCGGGGCCTCTGGGGCCAACGTCCTGACTTTC.

The chain joins TRBV5-4 to TRBJ2-2; maybe TRBD1 (5 bases). CDR1 and CDR2 from the germline V gene are SGHNT and YYREEE (reference sequence). The CDR3 extends over 16 amino acids. V lost 0 bases to trimming and J lost 2 bases, with 11 bases between them. The CDR3, as DNA: TGTGCCAGCAGCTTGGGTTCAGGGCGAAACACCGGGGAGCTGTTTTTT. Its protein is CASSLGSGRNTGELFF.